These 6 T cell receptor beta chains originate from one sample sequenced in a study of Graves' ophthalmopathy and Graves' hyperthyroidism. Amplified TCR beta CDR3 regions were obtained using RNA transcripts as template. RT-PCR in the first round used HTBI primers; a second-round multiplex PCR followed. TCRdb ran MiXCR on the multiplex PCR reads and lists one entry per CDR3 protein. Altogether 680,000 or so distinct CDR3 sequences are present, about a fifth being singletons, with the ten largest covering approximately 6.5%. Input material: peripheral blood. Receptor source: a young woman with stable Graves' hyperthyroidism. Some clones in this sample may be carry-over from other donors' samples.

The chain has TRBV24-1 and TRBJ1-5; D is ambiguous. The V and J ends lost 3 bases and 1 base respectively, with 6 bases between them. This CDR3 contains 14 residues. The germline V gene encodes CDR1 KGHDR and CDR2 SFDVKD. The CDR3 DNA follows: TGTGCCACCAGTGATGTTTTGAGCAATCAGCCCCAGCATTTT. Translated, it gives CATSDVLSNQPQHF.

The chain employs TRBV6-1 and TRBJ1-1, with D possibly being TRBD1 (5 bases). V lost 2 bases, J lost 13 bases, and 17 bases lay in between. This CDR3 has 13 residues. Germline V gene data show CDR1 as MNHNS and CDR2 as SASEGT. CDR3 in amino acids: CASSEWDFPQGFF. The DNA of the CDR3 is TGTGCCAGCAGTGAATGGGACTTCCCTCAGGGTTTCTTT.

At least ten counts were recorded for this clonotype. The chain has TRBV12-5 and TRBJ2-7; the D gene could be TRBD1 or TRBD2 (6 bases each). Germline V lookup: CDR1 LGHNT, CDR2 FRNRAP. Trimming left V 1 base short and J 0 bases short, with 16 bases between. The CDR3 is 17 residues long. The CDR3 DNA is TGTGCTAGTGGTTTGGGTCTGATGCCGGGGGCCTCCTACGAGCAGTACTTC. This sequence encodes CASGLGLMPGASYEQYF.

This clonotype has only a few counts. The rearrangement uses TRBV12-3 or TRBV12-4 and TRBJ1-1, with TRBD1 as a possible D gene (5 bases). V lost 6 bases, J lost 1 base, and 12 bases lay in between. This CDR3 spans 14 amino acids. As DNA, the CDR3 is TGTGCCAGCAGGGACGACAGTCAGAACACTGAAGCTTTCTTT. It is translated as CASRDDSQNTEAFF.

In this sample, this clonotype turned up many times. The chain carries TRBV11-2 and TRBJ1-6; a possible D gene is TRBD1 (5 bases). The CDR3 extends over 12 amino acids. The V and J ends lost 2 bases and 13 bases respectively, with 9 bases between them. Germline CDR1 and CDR2: SGHAT and FQNNGV. Here the CDR3 reads CASSLLGDPLHF. In DNA, the CDR3 is TGTGCCAGCAGCTTACTGGGGGACCCCCTCCACTTT.

This clonotype was picked up many times. This rearrangement joins TRBV10-1 to TRBJ2-5; 7 bases are a match to TRBD2. The length of the CDR3 is 14 residues. Germline CDR1 and CDR2: WNHNN and SYGVQD (reference sequence). Trimming at V came to 0 bases and at J to 5 bases, leaving 3 bases not matched to a gene. The CDR3 coding sequence is TGCGCCAGCAGTGAGTCGCGGGGGTCCGAGACCCAGTACTTC. Protein product: CASSESRGSETQYF.